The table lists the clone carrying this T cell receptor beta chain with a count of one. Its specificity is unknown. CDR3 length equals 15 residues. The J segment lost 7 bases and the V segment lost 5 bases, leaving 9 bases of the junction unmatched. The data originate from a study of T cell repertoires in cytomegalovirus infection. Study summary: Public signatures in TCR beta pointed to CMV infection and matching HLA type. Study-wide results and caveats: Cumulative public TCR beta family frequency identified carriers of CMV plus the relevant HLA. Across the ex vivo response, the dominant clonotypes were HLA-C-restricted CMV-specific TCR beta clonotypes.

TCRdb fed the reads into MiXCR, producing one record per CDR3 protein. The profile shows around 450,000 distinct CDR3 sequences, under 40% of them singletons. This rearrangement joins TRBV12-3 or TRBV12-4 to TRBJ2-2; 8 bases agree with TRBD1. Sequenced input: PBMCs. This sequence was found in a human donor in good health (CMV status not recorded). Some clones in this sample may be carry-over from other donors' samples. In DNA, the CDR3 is TGTGCCAGCAGTCGACAAATAGACAGGGGCGGGGAGCTGTTTTTT. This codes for CASSRQIDRGGELFF.